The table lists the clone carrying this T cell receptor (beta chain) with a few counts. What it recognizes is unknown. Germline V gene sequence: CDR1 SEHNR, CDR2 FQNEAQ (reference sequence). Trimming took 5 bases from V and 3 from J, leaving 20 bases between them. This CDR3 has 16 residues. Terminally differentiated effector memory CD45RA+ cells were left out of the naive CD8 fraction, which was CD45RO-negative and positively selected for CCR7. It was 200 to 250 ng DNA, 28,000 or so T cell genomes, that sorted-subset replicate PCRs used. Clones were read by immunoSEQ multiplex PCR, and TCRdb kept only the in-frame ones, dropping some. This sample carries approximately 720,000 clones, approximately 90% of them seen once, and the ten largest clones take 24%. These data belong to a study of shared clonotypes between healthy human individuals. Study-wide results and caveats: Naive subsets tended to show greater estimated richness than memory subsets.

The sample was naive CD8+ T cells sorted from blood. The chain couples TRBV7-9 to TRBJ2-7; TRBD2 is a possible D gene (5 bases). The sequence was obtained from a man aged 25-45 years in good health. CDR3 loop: CASSHLDGIHGYEQYF. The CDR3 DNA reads TGTGCCAGCAGCCACTTGGACGGGATACACGGCTACGAGCAGTACTTC.